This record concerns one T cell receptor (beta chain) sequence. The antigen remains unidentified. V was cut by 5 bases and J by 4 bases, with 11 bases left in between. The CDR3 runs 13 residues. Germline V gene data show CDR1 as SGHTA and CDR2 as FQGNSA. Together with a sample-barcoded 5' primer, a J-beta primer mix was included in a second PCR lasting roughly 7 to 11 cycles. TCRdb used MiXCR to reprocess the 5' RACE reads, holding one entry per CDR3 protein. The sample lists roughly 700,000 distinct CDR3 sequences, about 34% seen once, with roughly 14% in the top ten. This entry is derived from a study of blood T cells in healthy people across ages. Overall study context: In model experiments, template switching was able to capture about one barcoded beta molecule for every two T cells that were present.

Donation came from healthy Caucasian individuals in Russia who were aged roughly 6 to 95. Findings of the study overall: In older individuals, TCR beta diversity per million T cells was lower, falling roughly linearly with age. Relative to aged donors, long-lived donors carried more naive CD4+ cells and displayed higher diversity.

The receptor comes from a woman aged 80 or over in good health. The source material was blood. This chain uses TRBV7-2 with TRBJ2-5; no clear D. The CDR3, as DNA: TGTGCCAGCAGCAGCGACCCACGAGAGACCCAGTACTTC. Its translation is CASSSDPRETQYF.